Listed here are 25 T cell receptor beta chains from one sample, sequenced in a study of shared clonotypes between healthy human individuals (dated by TCRdb to the early 2020s). Libraries were made using the immunoSEQ multiplex PCR assay. TCRdb provides this immuneACCESS table in a form limited to in-frame rearrangements. Some clones are lacking; in checked studies, under half of them reflect an unresolved V gene, and why the rest are absent is not known. Present in this sample are hundreds of thousands of clones, 60% to 75% of which were seen just once. Roughly 2% of the sample lies in the top ten. The sample consisted of memory CD4+ T cells sorted from blood. The cell subset or site label on this specimen signifies: CD45RA-negative fraction. All receptors derive from a woman in her 30s in good health.

Concerning this clone itself: Other nucleotide sequences in the sample specify the same CDR3. The chain employs TRBV5-1 and TRBJ2-3; no firm D call. The CDR3 contains 15 residues. V was shortened by 0 bases and J by 0 bases, with 8 bases between the two germline ends. The germline V gene encodes CDR1 SGHRS and CDR2 YFSETQ. The CDR3 coding sequence is TGCGCCAGCAGCTTGGCGACGATTAGCACAGATACGCAGTATTTT. It codes for CASSLATISTDTQYF.

The J gene is TRBJ1-2, the V gene TRBV15; D uncertain. Germline V gene lookup returns CDR1 LNHNV and CDR2 YYDKDF (reference sequence). This CDR3 has 15 residues. Deletions cut 6 bases from V and 8 bases from J, with 22 bases between. The CDR3 spells CATRFRESGLGGYTF. The CDR3 DNA is TGTGCCACCAGGTTCAGAGAAAGCGGGTTGGGCGGCTACACCTTC. Full variable domain (outside the CDR3, taken from reference TRBV15 and TRBJ1-2): DAMVIQNPRYQVTQFGKPVTLSCSQTLNHNVMYWYQQKSSQAPKLLFHYYDKDFNNEADTPDNFQSRRPNTSFCFLDIRSPGLGDTAMYLCATRFRESGLGGYTFGSGTRLTVV.

This clone was picked up many times. In the same sample, other DNA sequences code for this CDR3. The chain joins TRBV13 to TRBJ2-3; 7 positions agree with TRBD2. The trim removed 3 bases at V and 3 bases at J, leaving 9 bases unmatched. Germline loops: CDR1 PRHDT, CDR2 FYEKMQ (reference sequence). There are 16 residues in the CDR3. The CDR3 DNA reads as TGTGCCAGCAGCTTCCCGAGGACTAGGGGAACAGATACGCAGTATTTT. Amino acids: CASSFPRTRGTDTQYF.

Turning to this clone: The same CDR3 also results from other DNA sequences found in this sample. The genes are TRBV6-5 and TRBJ2-3; the D is unclear. The CDR3 totals 12 residues. Germline assignment: CDR1 MNHEY and CDR2 SVGAGI. V lost 5 bases, J lost 2 bases, and 5 bases lay in between. The DNA of the CDR3 is TGTGCCAGCAGTGGTTCCACAGATACGCAGTATTTT. Its protein product is CASSGSTDTQYF.

V gene TRBV6-6 combines with J gene TRBJ2-2, with D perhaps TRBD1 or TRBD2 (5 bases each). The CDR3 runs 15 residues. V was clipped by 6 bases and J by 2 bases, with 13 bases between them. From germline, CDR1 is MNHNY and CDR2 SVGAGI (reference sequence). CDR3 coding DNA: TGTGCCAGCAGAGGTAGCCGGGACAACACCGGGGAGCTGTTTTTT. It yields the protein CASRGSRDNTGELFF.

This clone was counted a few times. This sequence joins TRBV28 and TRBJ2-1; D not resolved. Trimming left V 2 bases short and J 0 bases short, with 8 bases between. The CDR3 covers 15 residues. Per germline, CDR1 MDHEN and CDR2 SYDVKM. The CDR3 DNA reads TGTGCCAGCAGTTTACTGGGTAGCTCCTACAATGAGCAGTTCTTC. As protein: CASSLLGSSYNEQFF. Supplemented by reference TRBV28 and TRBJ2-1, the full variable domain reads DVKVTQSSRYLVKRTGEKVFLECVQDMDHENMFWYRQDPGLGLRLIYFSYDVKMKEKGDIPEGYSVSREKKERFSLILESASTNQTSMYLCASSLLGSSYNEQFFGPGTRLTVL.

The chain uses TRBV5-1 and TRBJ2-5, with D perhaps assigned TRBD1 or TRBD2 (5 bases each). This CDR3 has 15 residues. V lost 2 bases and J lost 1, with 12 bases in between. The V gene's germline CDR1 is SGHRS and CDR2 YFSETQ. The CDR3 region is CASSFRDPLQETQYF. CDR3 bases: TGCGCCAGCAGCTTCCGGGACCCCCTCCAAGAGACCCAGTACTTC.

The rearrangement joins TRBV27 to TRBJ2-5; 7 bases match TRBD2. Germline trimming cut 10 bases from V and 5 bases from J; bases unmatched to any gene: 10. CDR3 length: 13 residues. Germline values: CDR1 MNHEY, CDR2 SMNVEV (reference sequence). The chain's CDR3 is CATGEGLRETQYF. The CDR3 bases are TGTGCCACCGGGGAGGGGTTGAGGGAGACCCAGTACTTC.

V usage is TRBV19 and J usage is TRBJ2-1, with 9 bases aligning to TRBD2. This CDR3 spans 13 amino acids. Germline values: CDR1 LNHDA, CDR2 SQIVND (reference sequence). The ends lost 9 bases at V and 7 bases at J; junction bases unmatched: 7. The CDR3 nucleotides are TGTGCCAGCGGACTAGCGAGCCGGAATGAGCAGTTCTTC. As protein: CASGLASRNEQFF.

The CDR3 DNA reads as TGTGCCAGCAGTGGGGGGACAAATCAGCCCCAGCATTTT. The encoded protein is CASSGGTNQPQHF. The gene calls are TRBV2 and TRBJ1-5; a weak D match, TRBD1 (6 bases). Between the trimmed V and J ends, which lost 4 bases and 4 bases, there was a span of 8 bases. Germline V gene lookup returns CDR1 SNHLY and CDR2 FYNNEI. There are 13 residues in the CDR3.

V usage is TRBV7-9 and J usage is TRBJ2-6; D is ambiguous. This CDR3 is 12 amino acids long. The V gene's germline CDR1 is SEHNR and CDR2 FQNEAQ (reference sequence). The ends were cut back, 11 bases at V and 0 bases at J, with 5 bases in the middle. The CDR3 bases are TGTGCCGGTGACTCTGGGGCCAACGTCCTGACTTTC. Protein sequence: CAGDSGANVLTF.

The rearrangement joins TRBV30 to TRBJ2-7, with D possibly TRBD1 on 5 matching bases. The V end was cut by 0 bases, the J end by 0 bases, with 15 bases between. The CDR3 loop spans 16 amino acids. Germline CDR1 is GTSNPN and CDR2 is SVGIG (reference sequence). The chain's CDR3 is CAWSVGQPPNSYEQYF. The CDR3 bases are TGTGCCTGGAGTGTAGGACAACCGCCGAACTCCTACGAGCAGTACTTC.

This clone has a handful of counts. The chain employs TRBV2 and TRBJ2-1; D is tentatively TRBD1 or TRBD2 (6 bases each). CDR1 is SNHLY, CDR2 FYNNEI, per germline. Trimming shortened V by 6 bases and J by 9 bases, and 12 bases separated the two germline ends. The CDR3 loop spans 12 amino acids. The CDR3 DNA reads TGTGCCAGCAGGGGCTGGGGGGCTGAGCAGTTCTTC. The encoded protein is CASRGWGAEQFF.

There are a few counts of this clone. The chain couples TRBV19 to TRBJ1-5; D is unclear. Trimming pared 4 bases from V and 6 bases from J, leaving 13 bases between. This CDR3 contains 14 residues. Germline V gives CDR1 LNHDA, CDR2 SQIVND (reference sequence). CDR3 region: CASSSLGYTQPQHF. The DNA for the CDR3 is TGTGCCAGTAGTAGCCTTGGTTATACTCAGCCCCAGCATTTT.

CDR3 protein: CASSLAGTSVSAGGNEQYF. Here the CDR3 DNA reads TGCGCCAGCAGCTTGGCCGGGACATCGGTTTCTGCGGGAGGGAACGAGCAGTACTTC. The rearrangement links TRBV5-1 to TRBJ2-7, with TRBD2 matching 9 bases. With 0 bases clipped from V and 5 bases from J, the junction kept 18 bases outside the gene matches. This CDR3 spans 19 amino acids. Germline loops: CDR1 SGHRS, CDR2 YFSETQ. Together with reference TRBV5-1 and TRBJ2-7, the CDR3 gives the full variable domain: KAGVTQTPRYLIKTRGQQVTLSCSPISGHRSVSWYQQTPGQGLQFLFEYFSETQRNKGNFPGRFSGRQFSNSRSEMNVSTLELGDSALYLCASSLAGTSVSAGGNEQYFGPGTRLTVT.

This clone was found a few times. The V gene is TRBV5-6, the J gene TRBJ1-2; D gene ambiguous. The CDR3 is 14 residues long. Deletions cut 4 bases from V and 6 bases from J, with 16 bases between. Germline assignment: CDR1 SGHDT and CDR2 YYEEEE. CDR3: CASSRGRPGNGYTF. The CDR3 DNA is TGTGCCAGCAGCCGCGGACGGCCAGGTAATGGCTACACCTTC.

The chain is built from TRBV4-1 and TRBJ2-2; possible D gene TRBD1, 5 bases. The V gene's germline CDR1 is MGHRA and CDR2 YSYEKL. V was shortened by 4 bases and J by 5 bases, with 14 bases between the two germline ends. This CDR3 is built from 15 residues. The CDR3 DNA is TGCGCCAGCAGCCCCAGTGGGGCCAGGACCGGGGAGCTGTTTTTT. It codes for CASSPSGARTGELFF.

This clone was counted many times. This chain connects TRBV28 to TRBJ1-5; possible D gene TRBD1, 6 bases. The V end was cut by 3 bases, the J end by 5 bases, with 14 bases between. Germline lookup yields CDR1 MDHEN and CDR2 SYDVKM. The CDR3 contains 15 residues. Here the CDR3 DNA reads TGTGCCAGCAGTTTGGGGGGCCGAATTGATCAGCCCCAGCATTTT. Its translation: CASSLGGRIDQPQHF. The full variable domain, in which reference TRBV28 and TRBJ1-5 provide the parts outside the CDR3, is DVKVTQSSRYLVKRTGEKVFLECVQDMDHENMFWYRQDPGLGLRLIYFSYDVKMKEKGDIPEGYSVSREKKERFSLILESASTNQTSMYLCASSLGGRIDQPQHFGDGTRLSIL.

The rearrangement uses TRBV7-3 and TRBJ2-1, with unresolved D. CDR1 SGHTA and CDR2 FQGTGA come from the germline V gene. The CDR3 runs 15 residues. Trimming stripped 3 bases from V and 8 bases from J, with 17 bases between. This chain's CDR3 is CASSLESSSFDEQFF. CDR3 nucleotides: TGTGCCAGCAGCTTGGAGTCTAGTTCATTCGATGAGCAGTTCTTC.

This rearrangement joins TRBV5-4 to TRBJ2-7; D perhaps matches TRBD1 (6 bases). V lost 5 bases and J 4 bases, leaving 19 bases between the germline ends. The length of the CDR3 is 15 residues. Germline CDR1 and CDR2: SGHNT and YYREEE (reference sequence). CDR3 sequence reads: CASSSWQGRRYEQYF. The CDR3 DNA follows: TGTGCCAGCAGTTCCTGGCAGGGGCGAAGGTACGAGCAGTACTTC.

This clone was picked up one time. CDR3 DNA: TGTGCCAGCAGTTTAAAGACTAGCGGGAGTAAAGGTGAGCAGTTCTTC. Protein product: CASSLKTSGSKGEQFF. The chain employs TRBV28 and TRBJ2-1; 12 bases align to TRBD2. Germline V CDR1 and CDR2: MDHEN, SYDVKM. With V trimmed by 2 bases and J by 9 bases, 8 bases remained unmatched. This CDR3 region has 16 residues.

The V gene is TRBV13, the J gene TRBJ2-1; 12 bases match TRBD2. Trimming at V came to 4 bases and at J to 9 bases, leaving 7 bases not matched to a gene. CDR3 size: 15 residues. Germline V gene data show CDR1 as PRHDT and CDR2 as FYEKMQ (reference sequence). CDR3 loop: CASSSRLAGVGEQFF. The CDR3 DNA reads TGTGCCAGCAGCTCTAGACTAGCGGGAGTAGGTGAGCAGTTCTTC.

V usage is TRBV6-5 and J usage is TRBJ2-3, with unresolved D. Trimming removed 8 bases at V and 1 base at J, with 10 bases between. Per germline, CDR1 MNHEY and CDR2 SVGAGI. The CDR3 has 13 amino acids. This CDR3 reads CASLRQRTDTQYF. CDR3 in DNA: TGTGCCAGCCTAAGGCAACGCACAGATACGCAGTATTTT.

The table lists this clone with a count of one. The chain uses TRBV5-1 and TRBJ1-1; D is ambiguous. The V gene lost 3 bases and the J gene lost 0 bases, with 9 bases spanning the gap. Germline V gene lookup returns CDR1 SGHRS and CDR2 YFSETQ. CDR3 length equals 14 residues. CDR3 amino acids: CASSYLQMNTEAFF. The CDR3 DNA reads TGCGCCAGCAGCTACTTACAGATGAACACTGAAGCTTTCTTT.

The V call is TRBV5-1, the J call TRBJ2-5; 12 bases agree with TRBD2. The CDR3 length is 16 residues. Germline CDR1 and CDR2: SGHRS and YFSETQ. The V gene end was trimmed by 4 bases and the J gene end by 2 bases; junction bases not matched to a gene: 6. CDR3 amino acids: CASSPTSGRTQETQYF. The CDR3 bases are TGCGCCAGCAGCCCTACTAGCGGGAGGACTCAAGAGACCCAGTACTTC.